This entry features one T cell receptor (beta chain) sequence. This study enrolled people aged about 18 to 95 from around 25 US geographic areas. Self-reported history from a screening survey and questionnaire set each donor's cohort. The protocol was immunoSEQ multiplex PCR, while the TCRdb copy is restricted to in-frame clones and leaves out a portion. Of some 260,000 clones listed, 84% are singletons. This specimen comes from a study of blood T cell repertoires in COVID-19. CDR1 is MDHEN and CDR2 is SYDVKM in the germline V gene. V was shortened by 3 bases and J by 5 bases, with 10 bases between the two germline ends. This CDR3 comprises 13 residues.

The TCR was taken from a man in his thirties or forties with acute COVID-19. The sample was PBMCs or T cells enriched from blood (not recorded which). The genes are TRBV28 and TRBJ1-2; possibly TRBD1 for D (5 bases). CDR3 sequence (DNA): TGTGCCAGCAGTTTTCTACAGGATTATGGCTACACCTTC. The encoded protein is CASSFLQDYGYTF.